This T cell receptor beta chain emerged from a study of T cell repertoires in cytomegalovirus infection (dated by TCRdb to between 2019 and 2020). Concerning the study at large: Alongside well-studied HLA-B-restricted epitopes, the peptide stimulations were aimed at recently identified HLA-C-restricted CMV epitopes, whose presentation resists viral immunomodulation. Donor HLA type was relevant to the analysis, because carriage of CMV infection together with the matching HLA type was indicated by public TCR beta signatures. Results and caveats for the whole study, not just this receptor: In both this cohort and an independent approximately 370-donor cohort, the cumulative frequency of public TCR beta family members distinguished carriers of CMV infection plus the relevant HLA type. In the ex vivo response, HLA-C-restricted CMV-specific TCR beta clonotypes were dominant, and in two of eight donors the single most frequent clonotype came from this HLA-C-restricted group.

Sequencing used an Illumina HiSeq 1500. TCRdb took the public reads, trimmed them with fastp at Q25, ran MiXCR for clone calling and kept in-frame beta chains. Each entry is one CDR3 protein sequence, shown with its most common DNA and genes. The sample table lists roughly 160,000 distinct CDR3 sequences, approximately 21% of them with a count of one. Together, the top ten hold roughly 25% of the sample. From the germline V gene, CDR1 is SGHAT and CDR2 is FQNNGV. Inclusive of the bounding cysteine and phenylalanine, the CDR3 is 16 residues long. Only the CDR3 DNA is retained, 48 bases long and in frame from the first base. Germline trimming: 6 bases from V, 1 base from J; junction bases outside gene matches: 8. Turning to this clonotype: It has no known antigen specificity. Per-nucleotide qualities are absent, and no much larger clonotype sits a single base away.

Per the publication, the treatment or condition label means: in vitro stimulation with specific CMV peptide epitopes to enrich CMV-specific T cells. The sequence came from a human donor in good health (CMV status not recorded). Some clones in this sample may be carry-over from other donors' samples. The chain links TRBV11-2 with TRBJ1-5; TRBD1 lines up with 8 middle nucleotides. The material was CD8+ T cells from cultured PBMCs, obtained from culture after CMV antigen stimulation. For the CDR3, the sequence is CASSRQGPSSNQPQHF. The bases are TGTGCCAGCAGTCGACAGGGGCCGTCAAGCAATCAGCCCCAGCATTTT.